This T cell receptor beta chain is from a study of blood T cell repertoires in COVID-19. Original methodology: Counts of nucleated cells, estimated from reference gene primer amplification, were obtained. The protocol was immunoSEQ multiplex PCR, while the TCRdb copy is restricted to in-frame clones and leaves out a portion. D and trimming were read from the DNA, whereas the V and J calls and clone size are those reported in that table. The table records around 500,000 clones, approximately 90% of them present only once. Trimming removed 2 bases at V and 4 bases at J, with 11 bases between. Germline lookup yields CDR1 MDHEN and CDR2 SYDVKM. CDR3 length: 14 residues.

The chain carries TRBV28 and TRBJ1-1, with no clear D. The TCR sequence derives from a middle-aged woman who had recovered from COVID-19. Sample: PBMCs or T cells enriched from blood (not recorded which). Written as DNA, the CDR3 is TGTGCCAGCAGTTTACACGGAGATACCACTGAAGCTTTCTTT. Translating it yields CASSLHGDTTEAFF. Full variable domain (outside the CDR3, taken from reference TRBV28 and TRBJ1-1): DVKVTQSSRYLVKRTGEKVFLECVQDMDHENMFWYRQDPGLGLRLIYFSYDVKMKEKGDIPEGYSVSREKKERFSLILESASTNQTSMYLCASSLHGDTTEAFFGQGTRLTVV.